This T cell receptor (beta chain) comes out of a study of PD-1 blockade in mismatch repair-deficient tumors. Study conclusions and caveats: After pembrolizumab, tumor-resident clones rose rapidly, then generally contracted before radiologic responses.

This CDR3 is built from 13 residues. CDR1 is SGHTA and CDR2 is FQGTGA in the germline V gene. The ends were cut back, 5 bases at V and 5 bases at J, with 12 bases in the middle. The data were produced by immunoSEQ multiplex PCR, yet TCRdb's version contains in-frame clones alone and is incomplete. Here the sample spans 75,000 to 85,000 clones, approximately 84% being singletons. Comments on this clone: Its antigen remains unidentified.

The source of this sequence is an adult with mismatch repair-deficient cancer. The sample was peripheral blood, taken 12 weeks after starting pembrolizumab. V usage is TRBV7-3 and J usage is TRBJ2-5; TRBD2 is a possible D gene (5 bases). The CDR3 region is CASSPTRDETQYF. In DNA, the CDR3 is TGTGCCAGCAGCCCAACTAGAGATGAGACCCAGTACTTC.